These 30 T cell receptor beta chains share one sample of origin, sequenced in a study of T cells in Graves' hyperthyroidism and ophthalmopathy. Regions amplified from RNA transcripts were the TCR beta CDR3 regions. A first-round RT-PCR of the TCR CDR3 used the HTBI primer set. MiXCR was run by TCRdb on the multiplex PCR reads, yielding one entry per CDR3 protein. The sample shows approximately 600,000 distinct CDR3 sequences, roughly 14% of them seen only once. Sequenced material: blood. The source is a middle-aged woman with Graves' ophthalmopathy.

This clonotype was seen a single time. The CDR3 DNA follows: TGTGCCAGCAGTGAAGTGGACAGGCGTTACGAGCAGTACTTC. The encoded protein is CASSEVDRRYEQYF. The chain joins TRBV6-1 to TRBJ2-7, with 7 bases that match TRBD1. The CDR3 contains 14 residues. Germline CDR1 is MNHNS and CDR2 is SASEGT. The V gene end was trimmed by 1 base and the J gene end by 4 bases; junction bases not matched to a gene: 4.

This clonotype was found many times. This chain links TRBV6-1 with TRBJ2-2, with a tentative D call TRBD2 (6 bases). This CDR3 has 15 amino acids. Trimming removed 6 bases at V and 1 base at J, with 12 bases between. In germline, CDR1 is MNHNS, CDR2 SASEGT. The CDR3 nucleotides read TGTGCCAGCAGACCAAGCGGGCTGAACACCGGGGAGCTGTTTTTT. Translation gives CASRPSGLNTGELFF.

In this sample, this clonotype turned up a few times. The chain joins TRBV12-3 or TRBV12-4 to TRBJ2-7, with 8 bases that match TRBD2. This CDR3 is 14 amino acids long. The trim removed 5 bases at V and 7 bases at J, leaving 10 bases unmatched. CDR3 in DNA: TGTGCCAGCAGTGATAGCGGGATAATGTGGGAGCAGTACTTC. Translating gives CASSDSGIMWEQYF.

This clonotype has more than one count but fewer than ten. The chain couples TRBV30 to TRBJ1-1; a possible D gene is TRBD1 (5 bases). The germline V and J ends were trimmed by 3 bases and 5 bases, with 13 bases remaining between them. From germline, CDR1 is GTSNPN and CDR2 SVGIG (reference sequence). The CDR3 loop spans 13 amino acids. CDR3 in amino acids: CAWSIGHGTEAFF. Written as DNA, the CDR3 is TGTGCCTGGAGCATCGGACATGGGACTGAAGCTTTCTTT.

This clonotype was seen at least ten times. The chain links TRBV28 to TRBJ1-2; D is uncertain. The germline V gene has CDR1 MDHEN and CDR2 SYDVKM. This CDR3 comprises 14 residues. V was clipped by 3 bases and J by 0 bases, with 8 bases between them. The CDR3 spells CASSFVLANYGYTF. CDR3 in DNA: TGTGCCAGCAGTTTCGTCTTAGCTAACTATGGCTACACCTTC.

At least ten counts were recorded for this clonotype. The chain carries TRBV27 and TRBJ2-7; 7 bases map to TRBD2. V trimming: 8 bases; J trimming: 2 bases; junction bases outside the gene matches: 9. The CDR3 has 14 residues. Germline CDR1 MNHEY, CDR2 SMNVEV (reference sequence). CDR3 amino acids: CASHQAGSPYEQYF. DNA for the CDR3: TGTGCCAGCCATCAAGCGGGAAGCCCCTACGAGCAGTACTTC.

Many counts were recorded for this clonotype. The chain couples TRBV7-9 to TRBJ2-2, with 8 bases fitting TRBD2. The CDR3 is made up of 15 amino acids. The V segment lost 8 bases and the J segment 3 bases; nucleotides outside the gene matches: 8. Germline V gene lookup returns CDR1 SEHNR and CDR2 FQNEAQ (reference sequence). For the CDR3, the DNA is TGTGCCAGCGCCCCGACTAGCGACTACACCGGGGAGCTGTTTTTT. It encodes CASAPTSDYTGELFF.

This clonotype has a count of ten or more. V gene TRBV6-2 or TRBV6-3 combines with J gene TRBJ2-7; D ambiguous. The CDR3 is made up of 11 amino acids. V lost 7 bases and J lost 7, with 11 bases in between. The germline gives CDR1 MNHEY, CDR2 SVGEGT. CDR3 amino acids: CASTSAREQYF. The CDR3 DNA follows: TGTGCCAGCACCTCAGCGAGGGAGCAGTACTTC.

This clonotype appeared once. The rearrangement links TRBV6-2 or TRBV6-3 to TRBJ1-2; 11 nucleotides agree with TRBD1. The germline V gene has CDR1 MNHEY and CDR2 SVGEGT. After removal of 5 bases from V and 3 bases from J, the junction contained 5 bases not matched to a gene. CDR3 length equals 15 residues. The CDR3 here is CASSSPGQGDYGYTF. CDR3 sequence (DNA): TGTGCCAGCAGTAGCCCGGGACAGGGGGACTATGGCTACACCTTC.

This clonotype has a handful of counts. The chain has TRBV28 and TRBJ2-4; D is undetermined. This CDR3 has 9 residues. V lost 6 bases and J lost 6, with 0 bases in between. Germline CDR1 is MDHEN and CDR2 is SYDVKM. Written as DNA, the CDR3 is TGTGCCAGCAGAAACATTCAGTACTTC. Protein product: CASRNIQYF. The complete variable domain, with remaining parts taken from reference TRBV28 and TRBJ2-4, reads DVKVTQSSRYLVKRTGEKVFLECVQDMDHENMFWYRQDPGLGLRLIYFSYDVKMKEKGDIPEGYSVSREKKERFSLILESASTNQTSMYLCASRNIQYFGAGTRLSVL.

At least ten counts were recorded for this clonotype. The rearrangement uses TRBV28 and TRBJ2-2; TRBD2 agrees at 10 bases. The CDR3 has 15 amino acids. J gave up 9 bases and V 7 bases, and 11 bases lay outside the gene matches. The germline CDR1 and CDR2 sequences are MDHEN and SYDVKM. This chain's CDR3 is CASNGLASGSRELFF. The CDR3 DNA is TGTGCCAGCAACGGTTTGGCTAGCGGGAGTCGGGAGCTGTTTTTT.

This clonotype was seen repeatedly, ten times or more. This chain uses TRBV6-5 with TRBJ2-7, with a tentative D call TRBD2 (5 bases). Looked up from germline, CDR1 is MNHEY and CDR2 is SVGAGI. With 2 bases removed from V and 3 bases from J, the gap between germline ends came to 14 bases. The CDR3 consists of 15 residues. In nucleotides, the CDR3 is TGTGCCAGCAGTTACGCGCAGCGGAGCGGCTACGAGCAGTACTTC. As protein: CASSYAQRSGYEQYF.

Many counts were recorded for this clonotype. The V gene is TRBV28, the J gene TRBJ1-1; D is unclear. Germline CDR1 reads MDHEN; CDR2 reads SYDVKM. This CDR3 is 11 amino acids long. The V end was cut by 7 bases, the J end by 0 bases, with 3 bases between. CDR3 sequence (DNA): TGTGCCAGCACGGTGAACACTGAAGCTTTCTTT. Protein product: CASTVNTEAFF.

This clonotype has ten or more counts. V and J are TRBV10-3 and TRBJ2-7; TRBD1 matches at 7 bases. Germline CDR1 and CDR2: ENHRY and SYGVKD. CDR3 length: 13 amino acids. The J segment lost 3 bases and the V segment lost 6 bases, leaving 5 bases of the junction unmatched. CDR3 sequence reads: CAISPGQNYEQYF. CDR3 sequence (DNA): TGTGCCATCAGCCCGGGACAGAACTACGAGCAGTACTTC.

As concerns this clonotype: One end of the junction varies from germline; a read error may be responsible. This chain links TRBV30 with TRBJ2-2; 10 bases fit TRBD2. CDR1 is GTSNPN and CDR2 is SVGIG in the germline V gene (reference sequence). The CDR3 length is 17 residues. The CDR3 nucleotides are TGTGCCTGGAGTCGACTAGCGGGCACTTCGAACACCGGGGAGCTGGTTTTT. Translated: CAWSRLAGTSNTGELVF.

This clonotype was detected many times. The rearrangement joins TRBV30 to TRBJ2-5; TRBD2 aligns across 9 bases. The CDR3 has 15 residues. Germline CDR1 is GTSNPN and CDR2 is SVGIG (reference sequence). V was pared by 4 bases and J by 2 bases, with 8 bases of the junction left unmatched. CDR3 DNA sequence: TGTGCCTGGACGACCGGGACTAGCAGGCAAGAGACCCAGTACTTC. It is translated as CAWTTGTSRQETQYF.

This clonotype was seen at least ten times. The genes are TRBV29-1 and TRBJ1-2; no firm D call. The CDR3 contains 13 residues. Germline CDR1 reads SQVTM; CDR2 reads ANQGSEA. Between the trimmed V and J ends, which lost 1 base and 2 bases, there was a span of 8 bases. This chain's CDR3 is CSVEGGVNYGYTF. CDR3 coding DNA: TGCAGCGTTGAAGGGGGTGTGAACTATGGCTACACCTTC.

This clonotype was seen a handful of times. The chain uses TRBV9 and TRBJ1-2, with 8 nucleotides matching TRBD1. There are 16 residues in the CDR3. From germline, CDR1 is SGDLS and CDR2 YYNGEE. V was pared by 6 bases and J by 1 base, with 11 bases of the junction left unmatched. DNA of the CDR3: TGTGCCAGCAATAACCCAGGGGGCGATTTTAACTATGGCTACACCTTC. As protein: CASNNPGGDFNYGYTF.

This clonotype appeared once. J is TRBJ1-1 and V is TRBV7-9; 7 bases fit TRBD1. The CDR3 extends over 15 amino acids. V lost 4 bases, J lost 6 bases, and 11 bases stayed unmatched. CDR1 SEHNR and CDR2 FQNEAQ come from the germline V gene (reference sequence). The CDR3 nucleotides read TGTGCCAGCAGCTCCGGGACAGAGATAGCGGCTGAAGCTTTCTTT. This sequence encodes CASSSGTEIAAEAFF.

In its sample, this clonotype was seen many times. The rearrangement uses TRBV28 and TRBJ1-2; D call uncertain. Trimming left V 7 bases short and J 3 bases short, with 18 bases between. The CDR3 is 15 residues long. Germline assignment: CDR1 MDHEN and CDR2 SYDVKM. The CDR3 protein is CASKWGVGNYYGYTF. CDR3 nucleotide sequence: TGTGCCAGCAAATGGGGTGTGGGTAACTACTATGGCTACACCTTC.

This rearrangement joins TRBV7-4 to TRBJ2-5, with D possibly TRBD2 on 5 matching bases. The CDR3 loop spans 15 amino acids. Germline V lookup: CDR1 SGHVT, CDR2 SQSDAQ. V lost 2 bases and J 2 bases, leaving 12 bases between the germline ends. CDR3 DNA sequence: TGTGCCAGCAGCTTAATGCGCGGGCCTCAAGAGACCCAGTACTTC. As protein: CASSLMRGPQETQYF.

The chain links TRBV5-1 to TRBJ1-1, with TRBD1 matching over 10 bases. This CDR3 has 16 residues. J was trimmed by 5 bases and V by 4 bases; bases with no gene match: 11. Germline CDR1 and CDR2: SGHRS and YFSETQ. The CDR3 loop is CASSAPRQGARTEAFF. CDR3 nucleotide sequence: TGCGCCAGCAGCGCTCCTAGACAGGGGGCTAGGACTGAAGCTTTCTTT.

This clonotype was counted at least ten times. This chain joins TRBV14 and TRBJ1-1; no clear D gene. Trimming cost V 3 bases and J 7 bases, with 15 bases left between them. The CDR3 contains 14 residues. Germline V gives CDR1 SGHDN, CDR2 FVKESK. CDR3 amino acids: CASSQGASDFEAFF. The CDR3 nucleotides read TGTGCCAGCAGCCAGGGAGCCTCGGATTTTGAAGCTTTCTTT.

This clonotype was counted ten times or more. The V gene is TRBV11-2, the J gene TRBJ2-7; unclear D gene. The germline V gene has CDR1 SGHAT and CDR2 FQNNGV. The CDR3 is 13 residues long. Trimming took off 5 bases at V and 7 bases at J, with 15 bases between the two ends. CDR3 nucleotide sequence: TGTGCCAGCAGCATAGGAACGTGGTGGGAGCAGTACTTC. It encodes CASSIGTWWEQYF.

This clonotype was seen many times. The chain is built from TRBV10-3 and TRBJ1-5; 9 bases fit TRBD1. V lost 7 bases, J lost 0 bases, and 4 bases stayed unmatched. CDR3 length: 15 amino acids. Germline V lookup: CDR1 ENHRY, CDR2 SYGVKD. CDR3 loop: CAINRQGDSNQPQHF. The CDR3, as DNA: TGTGCCATCAACCGACAGGGGGATAGCAATCAGCCCCAGCATTTT.

The sample holds many counts of this clonotype. The V and J genes are TRBV12-3 or TRBV12-4 and TRBJ1-5; 7 bases map to TRBD1. The V and J ends lost 6 bases and 4 bases, in that order; junction bases with no gene match: 9. This CDR3 contains 15 residues. The CDR3 here is CASRPGTAPNQPQHF. The CDR3 nucleotides read TGTGCCAGCAGGCCTGGGACAGCCCCTAATCAGCCCCAGCATTTT.

This clonotype has only a few counts. The V call is TRBV6-5, the J call TRBJ2-6, with a tentative D call TRBD2 (5 bases). Germline V CDR1 and CDR2: MNHEY, SVGAGI. The CDR3 is made up of 17 amino acids. The V end lost 2 bases, the J end lost 4 bases, and 15 bases lay between the germline ends. The CDR3: CASSYRSVGKGANVLTF. CDR3 nucleotide sequence: TGTGCCAGCAGTTACCGGAGCGTCGGGAAGGGGGCCAACGTCCTGACTTTC.

The chain recombines TRBV4-1 with TRBJ1-1; D might be TRBD1 (5 bases). There are 16 residues in the CDR3. Germline V lookup: CDR1 MGHRA, CDR2 YSYEKL. The germline V and J ends were trimmed by 0 bases and 1 base, with 12 bases remaining between them. The CDR3 protein is CASSQDPGGGNTEAFF. CDR3 nucleotides: TGCGCCAGCAGCCAAGATCCCGGGGGGGGGAACACTGAAGCTTTCTTT.

This chain uses TRBV27 with TRBJ2-7; unclear D gene. The CDR3 length is 16 residues. The V and J ends lost 0 bases and 0 bases respectively, with 12 bases between them. The V gene's germline CDR1 is MNHEY and CDR2 SMNVEV (reference sequence). CDR3 DNA sequence: TGTGCCAGCAGTTTATCCTGGGTCAGTAACTCCTACGAGCAGTACTTC. It yields the protein CASSLSWVSNSYEQYF.

This chain joins TRBV6-2 or TRBV6-3 and TRBJ2-2, with D hard to call. This CDR3 region has 12 residues. The germline V gene has CDR1 MNHEY and CDR2 SVGEGT. Trimming shortened V by 11 bases and J by 0 bases, and 7 bases separated the two germline ends. The CDR3 loop reads CASGPNTGELFF. The CDR3 DNA follows: TGTGCCTCTGGGCCGAACACCGGGGAGCTGTTTTTT.